The 31 T cell receptor beta chains reported below all come from one sample, sequenced in a study of T cell clonotyping in hematopoietic cell transplantation. Assay used: immunoSEQ multiplex PCR; TCRdb lists only in-frame clones, some missing. Of about 69,000 clones listed, 90% to 95% were seen once; the top ten hold around 1.6%. The specimen was peripheral blood mononuclear cells. These receptors all come from a man aged 50-60 years in good health. Some clones in this sample may be carry-over from other donors' samples.

The chain is built from TRBV29-1 and TRBJ1-1; D gene uncertain. Germline V lookup: CDR1 SQVTM, CDR2 ANQGSEA. With 4 bases removed from V and 0 bases from J, the gap between germline ends came to 6 bases. The CDR3 consists of 12 residues. The CDR3 coding sequence is TGCAGCGTTGGTACCATGAACACTGAAGCTTTCTTT. Protein product: CSVGTMNTEAFF. The entire variable domain, with the rest obtained from reference TRBV29-1 and TRBJ1-1, is as follows: SAVISQKPSRDICQRGTSLTIQCQVDSQVTMMFWYRQQPGQSLTLIATANQGSEATYESGFVIDKFPISRPNLTFSTLTVSNMSPEDSSIYLCSVGTMNTEAFFGQGTRLTVV.

The table lists this clone with a count of one. The V and J genes are TRBV2 and TRBJ1-1, with D possibly being TRBD1 (5 bases). The germline V gene encodes CDR1 SNHLY and CDR2 FYNNEI. Deletions cut 7 bases from V and 2 bases from J, with 8 bases between. CDR3 length: 12 amino acids. CDR3 coding DNA: TGTGCCAGCAAGGGGCTAAACACTGAAGCTTTCTTT. It encodes CASKGLNTEAFF.

The chain uses TRBV25-1 and TRBJ1-3; 8 bases fit TRBD1. The CDR3 totals 16 residues. Germline V gene data show CDR1 as MGHDK and CDR2 as SYGVNS. V gave up 0 bases and J gave up 3 bases; unmatched junction bases: 4. As DNA, the CDR3 is TGTGCCAGCAGTGAATACTGGACAGGGAGTGGAAACACCATATATTTT. Translated, it gives CASSEYWTGSGNTIYF. Drawing the rest from reference TRBV25-1 and TRBJ1-3, the complete variable domain is EADIYQTPRYLVIGTGKKITLECSQTMGHDKMYWYQQDPGMELHLIHYSYGVNSTEKGDLSSESTVSRIRTEHFPLTLESARPSHTSQYLCASSEYWTGSGNTIYFGEGSWLTVV.

The chain recombines TRBV6-5 with TRBJ1-1, with D maybe TRBD1 (6 bases). V was pared by 6 bases and J by 1 base, with 15 bases between. CDR3 length equals 15 residues. Germline values: CDR1 MNHEY, CDR2 SVGAGI. Here the CDR3 DNA reads TGTGCCAGCAGGGGCCCTTGGACAGAGAACACTGAAGCTTTCTTT. Translated: CASRGPWTENTEAFF.

V and J are TRBV2 and TRBJ2-5; TRBD2 aligns across 9 bases. Trimming removed 4 bases from V and 5 bases from J; junction bases left unmatched: 5. CDR3 length equals 14 residues. Germline V gene lookup returns CDR1 SNHLY and CDR2 FYNNEI. CDR3 region: CASSGAGGLETQYF. The CDR3 nucleotides read TGTGCCAGCAGTGGGGCGGGGGGGCTGGAGACCCAGTACTTC.

This rearrangement joins TRBV7-2 to TRBJ1-5, with D maybe TRBD1 (5 bases). The V and J ends lost 0 bases and 7 bases respectively, with 13 bases between them. Per germline, CDR1 SGHTA and CDR2 FQGNSA. The CDR3 loop spans 15 amino acids. The CDR3 loop is CASSLALGGVQPQHF. The CDR3 bases are TGTGCCAGCAGCTTAGCGCTAGGAGGGGTACAGCCCCAGCATTTT. The full variable domain, in which reference TRBV7-2 and TRBJ1-5 provide the parts outside the CDR3, is GAGVSQSPSNKVTEKGKDVELRCDPISGHTALYWYRQSLGQGLEFLIYFQGNSAPDKSGLPSDRFSAERTGGSVSTLTIQRTQQEDSAVYLCASSLALGGVQPQHFGDGTRLSIL.

The V and J genes are TRBV7-3 and TRBJ1-4; D is perhaps TRBD1 (6 bases). Between the trimmed V and J ends, which lost 2 bases and 7 bases, there was a span of 14 bases. Germline V gene sequence: CDR1 SGHTA, CDR2 FQGTGA. The CDR3 covers 15 residues. The CDR3 nucleotides are TGTGCCAGCAGCTTATTGGAACAGGGAAGTGAAAAACTGTTTTTT. As protein: CASSLLEQGSEKLFF.

CDR3 region: CASSLSQEQFF. CDR3 DNA: TGCGCCAGCAGCTTGTCCCAGGAGCAGTTCTTC. This rearrangement joins TRBV5-1 to TRBJ2-1; D unclear. Trimming removed 1 base at V and 10 bases at J, with 6 bases between. The CDR3 contains 11 residues. From germline, CDR1 is SGHRS and CDR2 YFSETQ.

The chain links TRBV29-1 to TRBJ1-1; the D is unclear. The CDR3 is 10 residues long. V lost 7 bases and J lost 1, with 4 bases in between. The V gene's germline CDR1 is SQVTM and CDR2 ANQGSEA. The CDR3: CSARNTEAFF. In DNA form, the CDR3 reads TGCAGCGCCCGGAACACTGAAGCTTTCTTT.

The V call is TRBV5-1, the J call TRBJ1-5, with TRBD1 matching 7 bases. V was pared by 5 bases and J by 3 bases, with 8 bases of the junction left unmatched. Per the germline V gene, CDR1 is SGHRS and CDR2 is YFSETQ. CDR3 length: 15 residues. The chain's CDR3 is CASRRGDSLNQPQHF. CDR3 coding DNA: TGCGCCAGCAGACGAGGGGACAGCCTCAATCAGCCCCAGCATTTT.

The chain is built from TRBV30 and TRBJ1-4; D is unresolved. Germline lookup yields CDR1 GTSNPN and CDR2 SVGIG (reference sequence). The CDR3 loop spans 13 amino acids. V lost 3 bases to trimming and J lost 7 bases, with 12 bases between them. CDR3 sequence (DNA): TGTGCCTGGAGCCGGGAAAGAAGTGAAAAACTGTTTTTT. It is translated as CAWSRERSEKLFF.

The chain combines TRBV5-1 with TRBJ2-1; 12 positions match TRBD1. The CDR3 has 15 residues. Looked up from germline, CDR1 is SGHRS and CDR2 is YFSETQ. V lost 4 bases and J lost 8; bases outside the gene matches: 7. CDR3 nucleotides: TGCGCCAGCAGCCCGGGACAGGGGGCTCGGTATGAGCAGTTCTTC. Translation: CASSPGQGARYEQFF.

V is TRBV6-1 and J is TRBJ2-7; TRBD2 aligns across 10 bases. This CDR3 spans 14 amino acids. With 5 bases clipped from V and 5 bases from J, the junction kept 6 bases outside the gene matches. From germline, CDR1 is MNHNS and CDR2 SASEGT. CDR3 amino acids: CASSPSGSLHEQYF. Written as DNA, the CDR3 is TGTGCCAGCAGTCCTAGCGGGAGTCTACACGAGCAGTACTTC.

The V gene is TRBV10-3, the J gene TRBJ2-2, with 7 bases identical to TRBD2. This CDR3 region has 16 residues. V lost 4 bases, J lost 3 bases, and 8 bases stayed unmatched. CDR1 is ENHRY and CDR2 is SYGVKD in the germline V gene. The CDR3 region has the DNA TGTGCCATCAGTGTTACTCTAGCGGATTACACCGGGGAGCTGTTTTTT. It translates to CAISVTLADYTGELFF.

The chain carries TRBV27 and TRBJ1-6; perhaps TRBD1 as D (5 bases). Germline V gene data show CDR1 as MNHEY and CDR2 as SMNVEV (reference sequence). V gave up 5 bases and J gave up 0 bases, with 14 bases separating them. This CDR3 comprises 17 residues. The CDR3 DNA reads TGTGCCAGCAGTCCACAAGCAGGGAGCTCCTATAATTCACCCCTCCACTTT. Amino acid sequence: CASSPQAGSSYNSPLHF.

This sequence joins TRBV7-8 and TRBJ1-1; 7 nucleotides match TRBD1. J was trimmed by 1 base and V by 4 bases; bases with no gene match: 15. Germline CDR1 reads SGHVS; CDR2 reads FQNEAQ. The CDR3 loop spans 18 amino acids. CDR3: CASSSTSDRAVANTEAFF. CDR3 DNA sequence: TGTGCCAGCAGCTCAACAAGTGACAGGGCGGTGGCGAACACTGAAGCTTTCTTT.

With regard to this clone: The junction differs from germline at one of its ends, possibly a read error. The J gene is TRBJ2-3, the V gene TRBV10-3; 10 nucleotides agree with TRBD1. The germline V gene has CDR1 ENHRY and CDR2 SYGVKD. The CDR3 extends over 14 amino acids. The CDR3 sequence: CAINEGQGTDTQYF. The CDR3 nucleotides are TGTGCCATCAATGAGGGACAGGGGACAGATACGCAGTATTTT.

This clone was observed a single time. This chain connects TRBV5-1 to TRBJ2-3; 9 bases line up with TRBD2. With 4 bases clipped from V and 14 bases from J, the junction kept 5 bases outside the gene matches. The germline CDR1 and CDR2 sequences are SGHRS and YFSETQ. This CDR3 region has 11 residues. Written as DNA, the CDR3 is TGCGCCAGCAGCAGTAGCGGGGGATTGTATTTT. The encoded protein is CASSSSGGLYF.

V and J are TRBV6-5 and TRBJ2-5, with D perhaps TRBD1 (5 bases). V gave up 0 bases and J gave up 10 bases, with 18 bases separating them. Germline V gene lookup returns CDR1 MNHEY and CDR2 SVGAGI. There are 15 residues in the CDR3. CDR3 protein: CASSYSPHGQGSQYF. The CDR3 DNA reads TGTGCCAGCAGTTACTCCCCCCACGGCCAGGGTAGCCAGTACTTC.

The V and J genes are TRBV5-4 and TRBJ1-2; 7 bases map to TRBD1. The CDR3 extends over 13 amino acids. Germline loops: CDR1 SGHNT, CDR2 YYREEE (reference sequence). Trimming cost V 4 bases and J 6 bases; bases outside gene matches: 6. In DNA form, the CDR3 reads TGTGCCAGCAGCGCGGGGACAGAACATGGCTACACCTTC. It encodes CASSAGTEHGYTF.

The V gene is TRBV7-6, the J gene TRBJ1-4, with D uncertain. Trimming pared 5 bases from V and 7 bases from J, leaving 14 bases between. CDR3 size: 14 residues. Looked up from germline, CDR1 is SGHVS and CDR2 is FNYEAQ. CDR3 sequence (DNA): TGTGCCAGCAGCCCGAGCCCTGGAGGTGAAAAACTGTTTTTT. Protein sequence: CASSPSPGGEKLFF.

This sequence joins TRBV13 and TRBJ2-1, with unresolved D. Germline CDR1 reads PRHDT; CDR2 reads FYEKMQ (reference sequence). Trimming pared 3 bases from V and 3 bases from J, leaving 0 bases between. The length of the CDR3 is 11 residues. The CDR3 here is CASSFYNEQFF. The CDR3 DNA is TGTGCCAGCAGCTTCTACAATGAGCAGTTCTTC. Complete variable domain (other parts from reference TRBV13 and TRBJ2-1): AAGVIQSPRHLIKEKRETATLKCYPIPRHDTVYWYQQGPGQDPQFLISFYEKMQSDKGSIPDRFSAQQFSDYHSELNMSSLELGDSALYFCASSFYNEQFFGPGTRLTVL.

V gene TRBV5-6 combines with J gene TRBJ2-2; tentative D call: TRBD2 (6 bases). Deletions cut 7 bases from V and 7 bases from J, with 8 bases between. The CDR3 has 11 residues. Germline V gene lookup returns CDR1 SGHDT and CDR2 YYEEEE. Here the CDR3 DNA reads TGTGCCAGCTTGGGAGGCGGGGAGCTGTTTTTT. Translating it yields CASLGGGELFF.

V gene TRBV29-1 combines with J gene TRBJ2-7, with D possibly matching TRBD1 (6 bases). The germline gives CDR1 SQVTM, CDR2 ANQGSEA. V was cut by 6 bases and J by 2 bases, with 11 bases left in between. The CDR3 spans 12 residues. CDR3 amino acids: CSVLTGPYEQYF. In nucleotides, the CDR3 is TGCAGCGTACTGACAGGCCCCTACGAGCAGTACTTC.

This clone is a singleton in its sample. CDR3 in amino acids: CASRQGVYGYTF. In DNA form, the CDR3 reads TGTGCCAGCCGACAGGGTGTCTATGGCTACACCTTC. The chain links TRBV28 to TRBJ1-2; TRBD1 matches at 7 bases. V was clipped by 8 bases and J by 4 bases; unmatched bases: 4. Germline V gene data show CDR1 as MDHEN and CDR2 as SYDVKM. The CDR3 is 12 amino acids.

The rearrangement links TRBV5-1 to TRBJ2-7; D perhaps matches TRBD2 (7 bases). CDR1 is SGHRS, CDR2 YFSETQ, per germline. V gave up 3 bases and J gave up 2 bases, with 15 bases separating them. CDR3 length: 15 amino acids. CDR3 in amino acids: CASSWFEGGAYEQYF. In nucleotides, the CDR3 is TGCGCCAGCAGCTGGTTTGAGGGGGGGGCCTACGAGCAGTACTTC.

The rearrangement joins TRBV7-2 to TRBJ2-1; perhaps TRBD2 as D (6 bases). CDR3 size: 16 residues. Germline values: CDR1 SGHTA, CDR2 FQGNSA. Trimming took 4 bases from V and 4 from J, leaving 17 bases between them. The CDR3 region is CASSSPGTGLYNEQFF. CDR3 DNA: TGTGCCAGCAGCTCCCCCGGGACGGGACTGTACAATGAGCAGTTCTTC.

The V and J genes are TRBV7-2 and TRBJ1-1; 8 bases align to TRBD1. The J segment lost 4 bases and the V segment lost 4 bases, leaving 2 bases of the junction unmatched. In germline, CDR1 is SGHTA, CDR2 FQGNSA. This CDR3 region has 13 residues. CDR3 nucleotide sequence: TGTGCCAGCAGCTCCGGGACAGGCACTGAAGCTTTCTTT. Residues: CASSSGTGTEAFF.

The gene calls are TRBV28 and TRBJ2-5; TRBD2 is a possible D gene (6 bases). V lost 5 bases and J 5 bases, leaving 21 bases between the germline ends. Looked up from germline, CDR1 is MDHEN and CDR2 is SYDVKM. The CDR3 sequence is 16 residues long. Here the CDR3 reads CASSPRGGTTFETQYF. CDR3 DNA sequence: TGTGCCAGCAGTCCACGTGGGGGGACCACTTTTGAGACCCAGTACTTC.

The V and J genes are TRBV6-6 and TRBJ1-5, with D perhaps TRBD1 (5 bases). The CDR3 is made up of 15 amino acids. Trimming pared 2 bases from V and 3 bases from J, leaving 11 bases between. Looked up from germline, CDR1 is MNHNY and CDR2 is SVGAGI (reference sequence). CDR3 amino acids: CASSYPGTVNQPQHF. The CDR3, as DNA: TGTGCCAGCAGTTACCCCGGGACGGTCAATCAGCCCCAGCATTTT.

The CDR3 sequence: CASNPGTNDRNIQYF. In nucleotides, the CDR3 is TGTGCCAGCAATCCTGGGACAAATGATAGAAACATTCAGTACTTC. The chain recombines TRBV27 with TRBJ2-4, with D possibly matching TRBD1 (6 bases). The CDR3 length is 15 residues. Trimming stripped 7 bases from V and 6 bases from J, with 19 bases between. Germline loops: CDR1 MNHEY, CDR2 SMNVEV (reference sequence).